A selection of T cell receptor beta chains follows, all from one sample in a study of blood T cells in healthy people across ages. TCRdb passed the 5' RACE reads through MiXCR, listing each CDR3 protein once. The sample yields around 1.5 million distinct CDR3 sequences, about 40% seen once. Input material: blood. Every receptor here comes from a woman in her late teens or twenties in good health. The conserved cysteine and the conserved F or W are not part of the CDR3 here. A D gene is named only where the DNA matches it firmly.

d_call: TRBD2
v_call: TRBV6-6
cdr3_aa: ASSRTSGDQETQY

d_call: -
v_call: TRBV20-1
cdr3_aa: SANEYNEQF

d_call: -
v_call: TRBV7-6
cdr3_aa: ASSLGVQGGVETQY

d_call: -
v_call: TRBV20-1
cdr3_aa: SARDPKGNQPQH

d_call: -
v_call: TRBV4-2
cdr3_aa: ASSQDRGRANYGYT

d_call: TRBD2
v_call: TRBV14
cdr3_aa: ASSQDFVSGRTDTQY

d_call: -
v_call: TRBV12-3/TRBV12-4
cdr3_aa: ASSLTPVHYGYT

d_call: -
v_call: TRBV5-5
cdr3_aa: ASSLVVQANYGYT

d_call: -
v_call: TRBV28
cdr3_aa: ASRQGVGYGYT

d_call: TRBD1
v_call: TRBV6-1
cdr3_aa: ASSEFRWDSAETQY

d_call: -
v_call: TRBV6-5
cdr3_aa: ASSYPGALGTQY

d_call: -
v_call: TRBV12-3/TRBV12-4
cdr3_aa: ASSLNWGADYGYT

d_call: -
v_call: TRBV12-3/TRBV12-4
cdr3_aa: ASTQDSNYGYT

d_call: TRBD2
v_call: TRBV20-1
cdr3_aa: SAKGPTSIDERY

d_call: -
v_call: TRBV6-5
cdr3_aa: ASGFRLTGLAETQY

d_call: -
v_call: TRBV12-3/TRBV12-4
cdr3_aa: ASIPRRGAPTDTQY

d_call: TRBD2
v_call: TRBV11-2
cdr3_aa: ASSLRSTGTSGSSSYNGQF

d_call: TRBD1
v_call: TRBV24-1
cdr3_aa: ATSDLGGQGKDTQY

d_call: -
v_call: TRBV7-2
cdr3_aa: ASSSRQMNSPLH

d_call: -
v_call: TRBV5-1
cdr3_aa: ASSFGQVAYGYT

d_call: TRBD1
v_call: TRBV30
cdr3_aa: AWSVQGQEGEKLF

d_call: TRBD2
v_call: TRBV20-1
cdr3_aa: SARDPPRGAGETDTQY

d_call: -
v_call: TRBV7-2
cdr3_aa: ASSLDLLVRAF

d_call: TRBD2
v_call: TRBV20-1
cdr3_aa: SAREMGLAGVDTQY

d_call: -
v_call: TRBV4-1
cdr3_aa: ASSQDQLSSYNEQF

d_call: -
v_call: TRBV21-1
cdr3_aa: ASSTGDGTKPTDTQY

d_call: -
v_call: TRBV2
cdr3_aa: ASLGHYSNQPQH

d_call: TRBD1
v_call: TRBV20-1
cdr3_aa: SANGQGGTNTEAF

d_call: -
v_call: TRBV20-1
cdr3_aa: SARGGTFTDTQY

d_call: -
v_call: TRBV20-1
cdr3_aa: SARSDEQY

d_call: TRBD2
v_call: TRBV10-3
cdr3_aa: AIRGGDNEQF

d_call: TRBD1
v_call: TRBV27
cdr3_aa: ASSVDRANNSPLH

d_call: TRBD1
v_call: TRBV10-1
cdr3_aa: ASSEPGQGSDTQY

d_call: -
v_call: TRBV6-1
cdr3_aa: ASSEVLGRETQY

d_call: -
v_call: TRBV20-1
cdr3_aa: SAAEGWGTGELF

d_call: -
v_call: TRBV6-1
cdr3_aa: ASSEGVGGNEKLF

d_call: TRBD1
v_call: TRBV20-1
cdr3_aa: SAPSAQGAPYEQY

d_call: -
v_call: TRBV4-2
cdr3_aa: ASSPHGGETEAF

d_call: TRBD1
v_call: TRBV5-1
cdr3_aa: ASSLGTDYNSPLH

d_call: -
v_call: TRBV7-9
cdr3_aa: ASSSQPGAGYGYT

d_call: -
v_call: TRBV6-1
cdr3_aa: ASREDRTGNQPQH

d_call: TRBD2
v_call: TRBV4-2
cdr3_aa: ASSQEGLAGYNEQF

d_call: -
v_call: TRBV7-7
cdr3_aa: ASSLAGGIHNEQF

d_call: TRBD2
v_call: TRBV7-8
cdr3_aa: ASSSLAAYQETQY

d_call: -
v_call: TRBV29-1
cdr3_aa: SVEGSRLAFYNEQY

d_call: -
v_call: TRBV29-1
cdr3_aa: SVEEAGFYEQY

d_call: TRBD1
v_call: TRBV6-2/TRBV6-3
cdr3_aa: ASTRPGQGSKNIQY

d_call: TRBD2
v_call: TRBV7-2
cdr3_aa: AVAGGPTYNEQY

d_call: TRBD1
v_call: TRBV5-6
cdr3_aa: ASSLLDRDNSPLH

d_call: TRBD1
v_call: TRBV25-1
cdr3_aa: ASRGDPGQPTDTQY

d_call: TRBD2
v_call: TRBV4-1
cdr3_aa: ASSQVGGLAGQETQY

d_call: -
v_call: TRBV5-1
cdr3_aa: ASSLVGNFNEQY

d_call: -
v_call: TRBV7-3
cdr3_aa: ASSLYTGYSGANVLT

d_call: -
v_call: TRBV10-3
cdr3_aa: AISGPVPGGVYGYT